There are many counts of the clone carrying this TCR beta chain. Antigen: not known. V was pared by 5 bases and J by 4 bases, with 9 bases between. This CDR3 has 13 residues. Germline CDR1 and CDR2: SNHLY and FYNNEI. This record belongs to a study of regulatory T cells in long-lasting Graves disease. Overall study results and limits: Relative to newly diagnosed Graves' patients, persistent ones had lower TCR diversity.

Sequencing libraries for TCR beta were prepared with iRepertoire HTBI primers and Arm-PCR of CDR3 regions. A single record per CDR3 protein comes from TCRdb applying MiXCR to the multiplex PCR reads. This sample yields some 370,000 distinct CDR3 sequences, of which roughly 24% are seen a single time; approximately 27% belongs to the top ten. Time point meaning: persistent/refractory GD, antithyroid drugs over 5 years with positive TRAb. The TCR library was prepared using RNA isolated from PBMCs. Patients came from an endocrinology department in Xi'an, China. A peripheral blood sample, about 9.4 milliliters in volume, was drawn into EDTA tubes.

This chain uses TRBV2 with TRBJ2-1, with a weak D call TRBD1 (5 bases). The TCR sequence derives from a middle-aged woman with Graves disease. The sample here was peripheral blood mononuclear cells (PBMCs), taken when the disease was refractory, from a patient treated with antithyroid drugs. CDR3 loop: CASSRQLYNEQFF. CDR3 DNA sequence: TGTGCCAGCAGTAGACAGTTATACAATGAGCAGTTCTTC.